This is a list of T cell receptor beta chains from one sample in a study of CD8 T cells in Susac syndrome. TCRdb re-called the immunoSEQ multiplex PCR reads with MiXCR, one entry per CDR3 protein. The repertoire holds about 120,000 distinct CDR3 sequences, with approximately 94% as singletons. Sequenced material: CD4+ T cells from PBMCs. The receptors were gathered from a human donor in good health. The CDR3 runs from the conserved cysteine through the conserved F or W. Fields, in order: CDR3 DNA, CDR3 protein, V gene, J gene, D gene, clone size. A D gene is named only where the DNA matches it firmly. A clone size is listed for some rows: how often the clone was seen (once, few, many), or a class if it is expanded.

DNA: TGTGCCAGCAGATCATCAGCGGGAACGGGGGGGACCCAGTACTTC
CDR3: CASRSSAGTGGTQYF
V: TRBV6-5
J: TRBJ2-5
D: TRBD2
size: -

DNA: TGTGCCAGCAGCCCAAGTTCGGGGGCGAGTGGTAACACTGAAGCTTTCTTT
CDR3: CASSPSSGASGNTEAFF
V: TRBV9
J: TRBJ1-1
D: -
size: -

DNA: TGCAGTGCTAGTCCCCCAGGGATAACAGATACGCAGTATTTT
CDR3: CSASPPGITDTQYF
V: TRBV20-1
J: TRBJ2-3
D: -
size: -

DNA: TGTGCCTGGGGGCTAGCAGAAGAGACCCAGTACTTC
CDR3: CAWGLAEETQYF
V: TRBV30
J: TRBJ2-5
D: -
size: -

DNA: TGCGCCAGCAGCTTGGCCTCTGAAGGGTCACCCCTCCACTTT
CDR3: CASSLASEGSPLHF
V: TRBV5-1
J: TRBJ1-6
D: -
size: -

DNA: TGCGCCAGCAGCACCAGAGCGGGAGGGCCGAACGAGCAGTACTTC
CDR3: CASSTRAGGPNEQYF
V: TRBV5-1
J: TRBJ2-7
D: TRBD2
size: -

DNA: TGTGCCACCAGCAGAGAGTTGGGTGAGCAGTTCTTC
CDR3: CATSRELGEQFF
V: TRBV15
J: TRBJ2-1
D: -
size: -

DNA: TGTGCCAGCAGTTCCGGACTAGCGGCCTCGAGTACGCAGTATTTT
CDR3: CASSSGLAASSTQYF
V: TRBV6-2/TRBV6-3
J: TRBJ2-3
D: TRBD2
size: -

DNA: TGTGCCAGCAGCGGATGGATCGGCGGTAGCGAGCAGTACTTC
CDR3: CASSGWIGGSEQYF
V: TRBV7-8
J: TRBJ2-7
D: -
size: -

DNA: TGTGCCAGCAGGGGGGACCCAGAGACCCAGTACTTC
CDR3: CASRGDPETQYF
V: TRBV2
J: TRBJ2-5
D: -
size: -

DNA: TGTGCCACCAGCGCCGGGACTAGCGTCTACGAGCAGTACTTC
CDR3: CATSAGTSVYEQYF
V: TRBV15
J: TRBJ2-7
D: TRBD2
size: -

DNA: TGCGCCAGCAGCCAAGACAGGGGTTTTAATTTCTACGAGCAGTACTTC
CDR3: CASSQDRGFNFYEQYF
V: TRBV4-1
J: TRBJ2-7
D: -
size: -

DNA: TGTGCCAGCAGTACTGTATACGAGCAGTACTTC
CDR3: CASSTVYEQYF
V: TRBV6-5
J: TRBJ2-7
D: -
size: -

DNA: TGTGCCAGCAGCTTGGAGGGACCCCGAATCACCCAACTAGCGGCAATATACAATGAGCAGTTCTTC
CDR3: CASSLEGPRITQLAAIYNEQFF
V: TRBV13
J: TRBJ2-1
D: TRBD2
size: -

DNA: TGTGCCAGCTCACCCAACCCGTCCCAAGAGACCCAGTACTTC
CDR3: CASSPNPSQETQYF
V: TRBV18
J: TRBJ2-5
D: -
size: -

DNA: TGTGCCAGCATCGAGGCGGAGGGGCGATACACCGGGGAGCTGTTTTTT
CDR3: CASIEAEGRYTGELFF
V: TRBV28
J: TRBJ2-2
D: -
size: -

DNA: TGTGCCAGCAGCTTAGACGGTGTCAATGAGCAGTTCTTC
CDR3: CASSLDGVNEQFF
V: TRBV7-2
J: TRBJ2-1
D: -
size: -

DNA: TGTGCCAGTAGTACTCGAGGACAGGGATCCTACGAGCAGTACTTC
CDR3: CASSTRGQGSYEQYF
V: TRBV19
J: TRBJ2-7
D: TRBD1
size: -

DNA: TGCGCCAGCACTTTGGGGACCGCTGACCAAGAGACCCAGTACTTC
CDR3: CASTLGTADQETQYF
V: TRBV23-1
J: TRBJ2-5
D: -
size: -

DNA: TGCAGTGCTAGTTCTGGGGCAGGACAAGAGACCCAGTACTTC
CDR3: CSASSGAGQETQYF
V: TRBV20-1
J: TRBJ2-5
D: -
size: -

DNA: TGTGCCAGCAGTTACTCCTCTATCCGGAATAAGTTCTTC
CDR3: CASSYSSIRNKFF
V: TRBV6-2/TRBV6-3
J: TRBJ2-1
D: -
size: few

DNA: TGTGCCTGGAATCGGGGCCTCAAGTATGCTAGCCAGAACACTGAAGCTTTCTTT
CDR3: CAWNRGLKYASQNTEAFF
V: TRBV30
J: TRBJ1-1
D: -
size: -

DNA: TGCGCCAGCAGCTTGAGCGGAAAAGTGAGGGTCCAAGAGACCCAGTACTTC
CDR3: CASSLSGKVRVQETQYF
V: TRBV5-1
J: TRBJ2-5
D: -
size: -

DNA: TGTGCCAGCACCGCGACAGGGGACGGAAATCAGCCCCAGCATTTT
CDR3: CASTATGDGNQPQHF
V: TRBV6-2/TRBV6-3
J: TRBJ1-5
D: TRBD1
size: -

DNA: TGTGCCAGCAGTCCCGGGACACCGCCCGAGTCACCCCTCCACTTT
CDR3: CASSPGTPPESPLHF
V: TRBV12-3/TRBV12-4
J: TRBJ1-6
D: -
size: once

DNA: TGTGCCAGCAACTTAGAGGGCCACGAGCAGTACTTC
CDR3: CASNLEGHEQYF
V: TRBV2
J: TRBJ2-7
D: -
size: -

DNA: TGTGCCAGCAGTTTTGTATTGGGAGGGTTCTACAATGAGCAGTTCTTC
CDR3: CASSFVLGGFYNEQFF
V: TRBV27
J: TRBJ2-1
D: TRBD2
size: -

DNA: TGTGCCAGCACCTCCTACAGGGAGGTTGAGCAGTTCTTC
CDR3: CASTSYREVEQFF
V: TRBV7-9
J: TRBJ2-1
D: -
size: -

DNA: TGCAGCGTGTTAGGCCGACATGCTAACACTGAAGCTTTCTTT
CDR3: CSVLGRHANTEAFF
V: TRBV29-1
J: TRBJ1-1
D: -
size: -

DNA: TGTGCCAGCATGAAGACAGGGAACTATGGCTACACCTTC
CDR3: CASMKTGNYGYTF
V: TRBV2
J: TRBJ1-2
D: TRBD1
size: -

DNA: TGTGCCAGCACGGATAGGGGGCAGGAAAAACTGTTTTTT
CDR3: CASTDRGQEKLFF
V: TRBV6-5
J: TRBJ1-4
D: TRBD1
size: -

DNA: TGTGCCAGCAGCGTTGGACAGGGTGGGGCGGCCCTCTATGGCTACACCTTC
CDR3: CASSVGQGGAALYGYTF
V: TRBV7-2
J: TRBJ1-2
D: TRBD1
size: -

DNA: TGTGCCAGCAGCTACACCGATAAACTAGGTGGCACAGATACGCAGTATTTT
CDR3: CASSYTDKLGGTDTQYF
V: TRBV13
J: TRBJ2-3
D: -
size: -

DNA: TGCAGCGTTAATCTAGCGGGCAATGAGCAGTTCTTC
CDR3: CSVNLAGNEQFF
V: TRBV29-1
J: TRBJ2-1
D: TRBD2
size: -

DNA: TGTGCCAGCAGCCCCCAGGGGTGGCCCTACGAGCAGTACTTC
CDR3: CASSPQGWPYEQYF
V: TRBV7-2
J: TRBJ2-7
D: -
size: -

DNA: TGTGCCAGCAGCTATCACGGGAATCAGCCCCAGCATTTT
CDR3: CASSYHGNQPQHF
V: TRBV5-4
J: TRBJ1-5
D: -
size: once

DNA: TGTGCCAGCAGCCAAGGGACGGCAGAGACCCAGTACTTC
CDR3: CASSQGTAETQYF
V: TRBV14
J: TRBJ2-5
D: -
size: -

DNA: TGCAGTGCTAGAGAAGTTTTAAGCTCCCTGAGCTCTGGAAACACCATATATTTT
CDR3: CSAREVLSSLSSGNTIYF
V: TRBV20-1
J: TRBJ1-3
D: -
size: -

DNA: TGTGCCAGCAGTTCTGTAGCGTGGAGATCCTACGAGCAGTACTTC
CDR3: CASSSVAWRSYEQYF
V: TRBV12-3/TRBV12-4
J: TRBJ2-7
D: -
size: once

DNA: TGTGCCAGCAGTTTAAGTACTGAAGCTTTCTTT
CDR3: CASSLSTEAFF
V: TRBV12-3/TRBV12-4
J: TRBJ1-1
D: -
size: -

DNA: TGTGCCAGTAGTATAGCGGGAGATGGGAATGAGCAGTTCTTC
CDR3: CASSIAGDGNEQFF
V: TRBV19
J: TRBJ2-1
D: -
size: -

DNA: TGTGCCGAAAGGGACGGGGTTAAAAATGAGCAGTTCTTC
CDR3: CAERDGVKNEQFF
V: TRBV5-4
J: TRBJ2-1
D: -
size: -

DNA: TGTGCCAGCAGGCCAACCCAGGGGGCATGGAGATCACCCCTCCACTTT
CDR3: CASRPTQGAWRSPLHF
V: TRBV7-2
J: TRBJ1-6
D: TRBD1
size: once

DNA: TGTGCCTGGAGTGGGACGGGTAGGGCTGAAGTTTTCTTT
CDR3: CAWSGTGRAEVFF
V: TRBV30
J: TRBJ1-1
D: -
size: -

DNA: TGTGCCAGCAGCTTAATAGGGTCGAGAACAGATACGCAGTATTTT
CDR3: CASSLIGSRTDTQYF
V: TRBV11-2
J: TRBJ2-3
D: -
size: -

DNA: TGTGCCAGCAGCCCCCAGGCCAACCTGAACACTGAAGCTTTCTTT
CDR3: CASSPQANLNTEAFF
V: TRBV7-8
J: TRBJ1-1
D: -
size: -

DNA: TGTGCCAGTCGGGGTTTGGGGAAAAATTCACCCCTCCACTTT
CDR3: CASRGLGKNSPLHF
V: TRBV7-9
J: TRBJ1-6
D: -
size: -

DNA: TGTGCCAGCAGTTCGTACCGAGGCGGCGGGGAGCTGTTTTTT
CDR3: CASSSYRGGGELFF
V: TRBV27
J: TRBJ2-2
D: -
size: once

DNA: TGTGCCAGCAGTCGCACGAGTGGCTCTGGGGCCAACGTCCTGACTTTC
CDR3: CASSRTSGSGANVLTF
V: TRBV27
J: TRBJ2-6
D: -
size: -

DNA: TGTGCCAGCAGCTGGACAGGGAACACTGAAGCTTTCTTT
CDR3: CASSWTGNTEAFF
V: TRBV6-5
J: TRBJ1-1
D: TRBD1
size: -

DNA: TGTGCCAGCAGGGGAACAGGGAGCACCGGGGAGCTGTTTTTT
CDR3: CASRGTGSTGELFF
V: TRBV6-5
J: TRBJ2-2
D: -
size: -

DNA: TGCAGTGCTAGTCGCCGGGACTTTTACATTCAGTACTTC
CDR3: CSASRRDFYIQYF
V: TRBV20-1
J: TRBJ2-4
D: -
size: -

DNA: TGTGCCAGCAGCTCCGATTGGGAGAGCGGCGCCTATGGCTACACCTTC
CDR3: CASSSDWESGAYGYTF
V: TRBV7-9
J: TRBJ1-2
D: -
size: -

DNA: TGTGCCTGGACCACTAGCGCTACGCAGTATTTT
CDR3: CAWTTSATQYF
V: TRBV30
J: TRBJ2-3
D: TRBD2
size: few

DNA: TGTGCCAGCAGCTTAGTGTCGGGAGGGCCCCAGTTCTTC
CDR3: CASSLVSGGPQFF
V: TRBV7-2
J: TRBJ2-1
D: TRBD2
size: -